What follows are 32 T cell receptor beta chains derived from one specimen sequenced in a study of control samples from healthy donors and cancer patients. The table came from immunoSEQ multiplex PCR; TCRdb's copy has only in-frame clones and leaves some out. Of about 120,000 clones listed, approximately 87% are singletons. The sequencing sample was made of blood. The source of these receptors is a man aged 25-40 years in good health.

J is TRBJ1-1 and V is TRBV5-8; D gene uncertain. This CDR3 is built from 15 residues. Trimming took 4 bases from V and 1 from J, leaving 14 bases between them. Germline CDR1 SGHTS, CDR2 YDEGEE. CDR3: CASSPRSWRNTEAFF. The CDR3 DNA reads as TGTGCCAGCAGCCCTCGCAGTTGGAGGAACACTGAAGCTTTCTTT.

Notes on this clone: The same CDR3 can be traced to other DNA sequences in this sample. The rearrangement uses TRBV7-9 and TRBJ1-1; D ambiguous. V lost 6 bases and J 1 base, leaving 9 bases between the germline ends. The germline V gene encodes CDR1 SEHNR and CDR2 FQNEAQ (reference sequence). This CDR3 region has 13 residues. CDR3: CASSPTGNTEAFF. The CDR3 nucleotides read TGTGCCAGCAGTCCGACCGGGAACACTGAAGCTTTCTTT.

The chain recombines TRBV5-6 with TRBJ1-2; D ambiguous. Germline assignment: CDR1 SGHDT and CDR2 YYEEEE. V was trimmed by 3 bases and J by 7 bases, leaving 16 bases between them. The CDR3 contains 14 residues. The CDR3 reads CASSSAGVVGGYTF. CDR3 in DNA: TGTGCCAGCAGCTCGGCTGGGGTGGTCGGTGGCTACACCTTC.

The CDR3 DNA reads as TGTGCCAGTATAAAAAGTCACGGAACAGGTTATGGCTACACCTTC. It yields the protein CASIKSHGTGYGYTF. This sequence joins TRBV7-8 and TRBJ1-2; possibly TRBD1 for D (5 bases). The ends were cut back, 9 bases at V and 5 bases at J, with 22 bases in the middle. The CDR3 extends over 15 amino acids. Per germline, CDR1 SGHVS and CDR2 FQNEAQ.

V is TRBV10-3 and J is TRBJ1-3, with D maybe TRBD1 (5 bases). In germline, CDR1 is ENHRY, CDR2 SYGVKD. This CDR3 has 13 residues. V lost 3 bases, J lost 4 bases, and 7 bases lay in between. The CDR3 spells CAISDGGGNTIYF. CDR3 nucleotide sequence: TGTGCCATCAGTGACGGGGGGGGAAACACCATATATTTT.

This chain connects TRBV6-1 to TRBJ1-1, with 7 bases lining up with TRBD1. The CDR3 consists of 16 residues. Germline V gene data show CDR1 as MNHNS and CDR2 as SASEGT. Unmatched junction bases numbered 11, after V lost 4 bases and J lost 3 bases. CDR3 sequence: CASSADRVARDTEAFF. CDR3 nucleotide sequence: TGTGCCAGCAGTGCTGACAGGGTGGCTCGGGACACTGAAGCTTTCTTT.

CDR3 bases: TGTGCCAGCAGCGTAGGAACCTACGGGACAGGGGATGGCTACACCTTC. Translation: CASSVGTYGTGDGYTF. The chain has TRBV9 and TRBJ1-2; 10 bases map to TRBD1. Germline V gene data show CDR1 as SGDLS and CDR2 as YYNGEE. V lost 0 bases to trimming and J lost 6 bases; unmatched junction nucleotides: 8. The CDR3 extends over 16 amino acids.

The rearrangement links TRBV7-9 to TRBJ1-5; unclear D gene. The CDR3 sequence is 14 residues long. Germline CDR1 is SEHNR and CDR2 is FQNEAQ (reference sequence). Trimming left V 3 bases short and J 0 bases short, with 6 bases between. The CDR3 DNA sequence: TGTGCCAGCAGCTTGCAGGATAGCAATCAGCCCCAGCATTTT. It is translated as CASSLQDSNQPQHF.

The chain employs TRBV4-2 and TRBJ1-1, with D perhaps matching TRBD1 (6 bases). Trimming removed 0 bases at V and 8 bases at J, with 16 bases between. Germline-derived CDR1 and CDR2 are LGHNA and YNFKEQ. The CDR3 has 15 residues. CDR3 loop: CASSQDNQGSLEAFF. The CDR3 DNA reads as TGTGCCAGCAGCCAAGATAACCAGGGGTCTCTCGAAGCTTTCTTT.

The rearrangement uses TRBV7-9 and TRBJ2-3; maybe TRBD2 (5 bases). Germline lookup yields CDR1 SEHNR and CDR2 FQNEAQ (reference sequence). The CDR3 length is 16 residues. V lost 0 bases and J 2 bases, leaving 12 bases between the germline ends. In DNA, the CDR3 is TGTGCCAGCAGCTTAGCGAATAGCGCAAACACAGATACGCAGTATTTT. It is translated as CASSLANSANTDTQYF.

The rearrangement links TRBV27 to TRBJ1-4; D is uncertain. The V gene's germline CDR1 is MNHEY and CDR2 SMNVEV (reference sequence). The ends were cut back, 3 bases at V and 2 bases at J, with 10 bases in the middle. This CDR3 comprises 15 residues. CDR3 region: CASSFTPATNEKLFF. The CDR3 DNA is TGTGCCAGCAGTTTCACTCCGGCGACTAATGAAAAACTGTTTTTT.

The V call is TRBV5-1, the J call TRBJ2-2; TRBD2 agrees at 14 bases. V shed 3 bases, J shed 1 base, and the junction held 5 bases outside the gene matches. The CDR3 spans 18 residues. Germline CDR1 and CDR2: SGHRS and YFSETQ. The CDR3 sequence: CASSSSGTSGGNTGELFF. The CDR3 DNA reads as TGCGCCAGCAGCTCTTCCGGGACTAGCGGGGGGAACACCGGGGAGCTGTTTTTT.

This clone was recorded once. V gene TRBV19 combines with J gene TRBJ1-1; D uncertain. There are 15 residues in the CDR3. Trimming left V 1 base short and J 0 bases short, with 9 bases between. CDR1 is LNHDA and CDR2 is SQIVND in the germline V gene (reference sequence). CDR3 loop: CASSIGITVNTEAFF. The DNA for the CDR3 is TGTGCCAGTAGTATAGGGATTACGGTGAACACTGAAGCTTTCTTT.

The gene calls are TRBV6-6 and TRBJ1-5; 9 bases map to TRBD1. The CDR3 consists of 16 residues. Germline values: CDR1 MNHNY, CDR2 SVGAGI (reference sequence). The CDR3 is CVSGRTGEFRDQPQHF. The CDR3 coding sequence is TGTGTATCGGGAAGGACAGGGGAATTTAGGGATCAGCCCCAGCATTTT.

The chain joins TRBV3-1 (or the pseudogene TRBV3-2) to TRBJ2-5; 7 nucleotides align to TRBD2. The V gene end was trimmed by 6 bases and the J gene end by 3 bases; junction bases not matched to a gene: 4. From germline, CDR1 is LGHDT and CDR2 YNNKEL (reference sequence). This CDR3 is 13 amino acids long. The DNA of the CDR3 is TGTGCCAGCAGTAAGCGGGGCAAAGAGACCCAGTACTTC. As protein: CASSKRGKETQYF.

This chain connects TRBV6-1 to TRBJ1-1; D uncertain. The CDR3 is 15 residues long. V lost 0 bases, J lost 5 bases, and 13 bases lay in between. Germline values: CDR1 MNHNS, CDR2 SASEGT. The CDR3 region is CASSEARVGGTEAFF. The CDR3 DNA reads as TGTGCCAGCAGTGAAGCTCGAGTCGGAGGGACTGAAGCTTTCTTT.

This chain links TRBV6-5 with TRBJ2-5; D is perhaps TRBD2 (5 bases). The CDR3 spans 15 residues. Looked up from germline, CDR1 is MNHEY and CDR2 is SVGAGI. V dropped 7 bases and J dropped 4 bases, with 19 bases sitting between them. The CDR3 reads CASTPAREGGETQYF. The CDR3, as DNA: TGTGCCAGCACTCCCGCGAGGGAAGGAGGAGAGACCCAGTACTTC.

Only a few counts were recorded for this clone. The chain recombines TRBV19 with TRBJ2-7; D possibly uses TRBD1 or TRBD2 (6 bases each). CDR3 length: 15 residues. The germline V gene encodes CDR1 LNHDA and CDR2 SQIVND (reference sequence). Trimming shortened V by 4 bases and J by 5 bases, and 18 bases separated the two germline ends. CDR3 loop: CASSNPSGARNEQYF. The CDR3 nucleotides are TGTGCCAGTAGTAACCCTTCGGGGGCGAGAAACGAGCAGTACTTC.

This clone was found once. This sequence joins TRBV7-9 and TRBJ2-1; D gene unclear. The ends were cut back, 6 bases at V and 3 bases at J, with 9 bases in the middle. The CDR3 totals 13 residues. Per the germline V gene, CDR1 is SEHNR and CDR2 is FQNEAQ (reference sequence). CDR3 DNA: TGTGCCAGCAGTCCCGACGGCTACAATGAGCAGTTCTTC. Translating it yields CASSPDGYNEQFF.

This clone was seen more than once but under ten times. The chain combines TRBV6-5 with TRBJ1-1, with 7 bases aligning to TRBD1. This CDR3 contains 14 residues. Germline-derived CDR1 and CDR2 are MNHEY and SVGAGI. V lost 6 bases, J lost 8 bases, and 12 bases stayed unmatched. The chain's CDR3 is CASRLQGWGSEAFF. The CDR3 nucleotides are TGTGCCAGCAGGCTACAGGGGTGGGGGTCGGAAGCTTTCTTT.

The rearrangement links TRBV5-1 to TRBJ2-7; D is perhaps TRBD2 (7 bases). CDR1 and CDR2 from the germline V gene are SGHRS and YFSETQ. This CDR3 has 16 residues. Trimming pared 5 bases from V and 8 bases from J, leaving 26 bases between. The CDR3 here is CASRGGGAGAFGKQYF. The CDR3 DNA is TGCGCCAGCAGGGGGGGCGGCGCGGGGGCCTTTGGAAAGCAGTACTTC. Full variable domain (rest looked up from reference TRBV5-1 and TRBJ2-7): KAGVTQTPRYLIKTRGQQVTLSCSPISGHRSVSWYQQTPGQGLQFLFEYFSETQRNKGNFPGRFSGRQFSNSRSEMNVSTLELGDSALYLCASRGGGAGAFGKQYFGPGTRLTVT.

The chain combines TRBV27 with TRBJ1-1; D gene unclear. The CDR3 totals 14 residues. Trimming took 3 bases from V and 1 from J, leaving 9 bases between them. Germline CDR1 is MNHEY and CDR2 is SMNVEV (reference sequence). The CDR3 bases are TGTGCCAGCAGTTTTAGGGCCAGGAACACTGAAGCTTTCTTT. It is translated as CASSFRARNTEAFF.

A single count supports this clone. The rearrangement joins TRBV24-1 to TRBJ1-2; TRBD1 aligns across 7 bases. Germline lookup yields CDR1 KGHDR and CDR2 SFDVKD. The CDR3 totals 13 residues. The V gene end was trimmed by 5 bases and the J gene end by 8 bases; junction bases not matched to a gene: 7. The CDR3 here is CATSVKGAQGYTF. CDR3 coding DNA: TGTGCCACCAGTGTAAAGGGGGCGCAAGGCTACACCTTC.

The J gene is TRBJ1-3, the V gene TRBV11-2, with TRBD1 as a possible D gene (6 bases). V shed 8 bases and J shed 7 bases, with 18 bases lying between them. Germline CDR1 SGHAT, CDR2 FQNNGV. CDR3 length equals 14 residues. This CDR3 is CASAPTGAMNTIYF. In DNA, the CDR3 is TGTGCCAGCGCACCCACGGGGGCGATGAACACCATATATTTT.

The V gene is TRBV2, the J gene TRBJ1-1; TRBD1 is a possible D gene (6 bases). The germline V and J ends were trimmed by 8 bases and 1 base, with 17 bases remaining between them. CDR1 and CDR2 (germline): SNHLY, FYNNEI. CDR3 length: 15 amino acids. The chain's CDR3 is CASWETGHWNTEAFF. CDR3 DNA: TGTGCCAGCTGGGAAACGGGACACTGGAACACTGAAGCTTTCTTT.

This sequence joins TRBV27 and TRBJ1-5; 10 positions match TRBD1. This CDR3 region has 15 residues. Germline lookup yields CDR1 MNHEY and CDR2 SMNVEV (reference sequence). After removal of 5 bases from V and 6 bases from J, the junction contained 7 bases not matched to a gene. CDR3 residues: CASSPTGGAFQPQHF. Written as DNA, the CDR3 is TGTGCCAGCAGTCCGACAGGGGGCGCGTTTCAGCCCCAGCATTTT.

The chain joins TRBV7-7 to TRBJ1-1, with D uncertain. The V end was cut by 4 bases, the J end by 0 bases, with 6 bases between. CDR1 is SSHAT, CDR2 FNYEAQ, per germline (reference sequence). The CDR3 loop spans 13 amino acids. The CDR3 here is CASSSFMNTEAFF. CDR3 nucleotide sequence: TGTGCCAGCAGCTCATTTATGAACACTGAAGCTTTCTTT.

V gene TRBV4-1 combines with J gene TRBJ1-2, with 8 bases that match TRBD1. The V and J ends lost 3 bases and 8 bases, in that order; junction bases with no gene match: 14. Germline V CDR1 and CDR2: MGHRA, YSYEKL. CDR3 size: 16 residues. The CDR3: CASSQAQQGGMIGYTF. As DNA, the CDR3 is TGCGCCAGCAGCCAGGCGCAACAGGGGGGGATGATCGGCTACACCTTC.

This rearrangement joins TRBV29-1 to TRBJ1-1, with a tentative D call TRBD1 (6 bases). The CDR3 totals 12 residues. The germline CDR1 and CDR2 sequences are SQVTM and ANQGSEA. Trimming took off 7 bases at V and 1 base at J, with 10 bases between the two ends. DNA for the CDR3: TGCAGCGCGGACAGCCAGAACACTGAAGCTTTCTTT. Its protein product is CSADSQNTEAFF.

This chain uses TRBV12-5 with TRBJ1-1; D is perhaps TRBD1 (5 bases). Germline assignment: CDR1 LGHNT and CDR2 FRNRAP. Trimming stripped 0 bases from V and 10 bases from J, with 18 bases between. This CDR3 is 15 amino acids long. The CDR3 coding sequence is TGTGCTAGTGGTTTGGTACGGGACGGGCGTTTGTCAGCTTTCTTT. It specifies CASGLVRDGRLSAFF.

In its sample, this clone was seen once. The chain recombines TRBV30 with TRBJ2-3; no clear D gene. Trimming pared 6 bases from V and 0 bases from J, leaving 13 bases between. The CDR3 covers 14 residues. Germline V CDR1 and CDR2: GTSNPN, SVGIG (reference sequence). Written as DNA, the CDR3 is TGTGCCTGCCAGACCATCGGTAGCACAGATACGCAGTATTTT. Amino acids: CACQTIGSTDTQYF. The full variable domain, with the rest looked up from reference TRBV30 and TRBJ2-3, is SQTIHQWPATLVQPVGSPLSLECTVEGTSNPNLYWYRQAAGRGLQLLFYSVGIGQISSEVPQNLSASRPQDRQFILSSKKLLLSDSGFYLCACQTIGSTDTQYFGPGTRLTVL.

On this clone: Other nucleotide sequences in the sample specify the same CDR3. The V gene is TRBV6-1, the J gene TRBJ2-3; no clear D. Between the trimmed V and J ends, which lost 1 base and 6 bases, there was a span of 5 bases. Germline V gene sequence: CDR1 MNHNS, CDR2 SASEGT. CDR3 length: 12 residues. The CDR3 loop is CASSEVGDTQYF. The CDR3, as DNA: TGTGCCAGCAGTGAAGTAGGTGATACGCAGTATTTT.